These 30 T cell receptor beta chains were sequenced from one sample in a study of identical twins. TCRdb analysed the 5' RACE reads with MiXCR anew, one entry per CDR3 protein. In the table there are 420,000 or so distinct CDR3 sequences, approximately 17% of which are singletons. The sequenced sample consisted of naive T cells sorted from blood. The receptor set was obtained from a man aged 45-65 years in good health.

This clonotype was detected ten times or more. The rearrangement joins TRBV19 to TRBJ1-2; D is unresolved. The CDR3 totals 16 residues. V lost 1 base to trimming and J lost 4 bases, with 16 bases between them. Germline values: CDR1 LNHDA, CDR2 SQIVND (reference sequence). CDR3 coding DNA: TGTGCCAGTAGTATAGGGGTTCTTGGACGGGGCTATGGCTACACCTTC. Translated: CASSIGVLGRGYGYTF.

The chain joins TRBV5-6 to TRBJ2-7; 9 nucleotides agree with TRBD1. J lost 0 bases, V lost 2 bases, and 12 bases had no gene match. CDR1 is SGHDT and CDR2 is YYEEEE in the germline V gene. The CDR3 length is 18 residues. CDR3 DNA sequence: TGTGCCAGCAGCTTCCTGCTGGTGGACAGGGGCGCCTCCTACGAGCAGTACTTC. Encoded protein: CASSFLLVDRGASYEQYF.

This clonotype was picked up a small number of times. The chain links TRBV29-1 to TRBJ2-7; TRBD1 agrees at 8 bases. Per the germline V gene, CDR1 is SQVTM and CDR2 is ANQGSEA. The CDR3 consists of 12 residues. Unmatched junction bases numbered 6, after V lost 6 bases and J lost 5 bases. The CDR3 sequence is CSVDRGMNEQYF. The CDR3 DNA is TGCAGCGTAGACAGGGGAATGAACGAGCAGTACTTC.

The chain carries TRBV6-2 or TRBV6-3 and TRBJ1-5; 7 bases line up with TRBD1. V lost 0 bases to trimming and J lost 4 bases; unmatched junction nucleotides: 12. The germline CDR1 and CDR2 sequences are MNHEY and SVGEGT. The CDR3 has 18 residues. CDR3 sequence: CASSYSYRGQVWNQPQHF. The CDR3, as DNA: TGTGCCAGCAGTTACTCGTATCGTGGACAGGTGTGGAATCAGCCCCAGCATTTT.

In its sample, this clonotype was seen a few times. CDR3 bases: TGCAGCGTTGAAAATGGACAGGATGACAGACCAGATACGCAGTATTTT. The encoded protein is CSVENGQDDRPDTQYF. The chain is built from TRBV29-1 and TRBJ2-3, with 7 positions matching TRBD1. The V and J ends lost 2 bases and 4 bases, in that order; junction bases with no gene match: 12. The CDR3 has 16 residues. The germline CDR1 and CDR2 sequences are SQVTM and ANQGSEA.

This clonotype occurred a few times. The chain couples TRBV5-1 to TRBJ2-5; no reliable D call. V lost 0 bases, J lost 2 bases, and 17 bases lay in between. The CDR3 runs to 17 residues. CDR1 and CDR2 from the germline V gene are SGHRS and YFSETQ. DNA for the CDR3: TGCGCCAGCAGCTTGGCCATTCCGTTCGCACCTCAAGAGACCCAGTACTTC. Encoded protein: CASSLAIPFAPQETQYF.

This clonotype was recorded at least ten times. V and J are TRBV6-1 and TRBJ1-1; D may be TRBD1 (6 bases). The CDR3 consists of 15 residues. With 1 base removed from V and 2 bases from J, the gap between germline ends came to 11 bases. Per germline, CDR1 MNHNS and CDR2 SASEGT. CDR3 bases: TGTGCCAGCAGTGAAGTTGTGGGGACAAACACTGAAGCTTTCTTT. It translates to CASSEVVGTNTEAFF.

The chain is built from TRBV11-3 and TRBJ1-1; 7 bases align to TRBD1. The CDR3 is 15 residues long. V lost 4 bases to trimming and J lost 0 bases; unmatched junction nucleotides: 5. Per the germline V gene, CDR1 is SGHNT and CDR2 is YENEEA. The CDR3 DNA is TGTGCCAGCAGCTCGGGACAGAACATGAACACTGAAGCTTTCTTT. Protein sequence: CASSSGQNMNTEAFF.

The rearrangement links TRBV24-1 to TRBJ2-5, with a weak D call TRBD1 (6 bases). Looked up from germline, CDR1 is KGHDR and CDR2 is SFDVKD. The CDR3 has 15 residues. V was pared by 3 bases and J by 0 bases, with 10 bases between. The CDR3 reads CATSDHREYQETQYF. The CDR3 DNA sequence: TGTGCCACCAGTGATCACAGGGAGTACCAAGAGACCCAGTACTTC.

This clonotype was observed a handful of times. This chain links TRBV27 with TRBJ2-3, with 12 bases identical to TRBD2. V was clipped by 6 bases and J by 5 bases; unmatched bases: 6. CDR1 and CDR2 from the germline V gene are MNHEY and SMNVEV (reference sequence). The CDR3 length is 15 residues. The CDR3 loop reads CASRPTSGSLDTQYF. The CDR3 nucleotides read TGTGCCAGCAGACCGACTAGCGGGAGTCTAGATACGCAGTATTTT.

This clonotype came up many times. The chain uses TRBV5-5 and TRBJ1-2, with D possibly TRBD1 on 5 matching bases. Trimming took 4 bases from V and 3 from J, leaving 10 bases between them. Per germline, CDR1 SGHKS and CDR2 YYEKEE (reference sequence). There are 13 residues in the CDR3. The CDR3 DNA follows: TGTGCCAGCAGCCTCCGGGGGGACTATGGCTACACCTTC. Protein product: CASSLRGDYGYTF.

This clonotype has ten or more counts. This rearrangement joins TRBV27 to TRBJ2-7, with 7 bases that match TRBD2. Germline V gives CDR1 MNHEY, CDR2 SMNVEV (reference sequence). CDR3 size: 14 residues. Unmatched junction bases numbered 5, after V lost 6 bases and J lost 0 bases. In DNA form, the CDR3 reads TGTGCCAGCAGAATGGGGGGGGTCTCCTACGAGCAGTACTTC. Translating gives CASRMGGVSYEQYF.

J is TRBJ1-2 and V is TRBV6-1; D is unclear. V dropped 0 bases and J dropped 6 bases, with 11 bases sitting between them. Germline CDR1 reads MNHNS; CDR2 reads SASEGT. The CDR3 is 14 amino acids. The CDR3 nucleotides are TGTGCCAGCAGTGAAGCGCTACGGGGAAATGGCTACACCTTC. Translating gives CASSEALRGNGYTF.

The chain uses TRBV7-8 and TRBJ2-5; D gene uncertain. The CDR3 has 11 residues. The germline V gene encodes CDR1 SGHVS and CDR2 FQNEAQ. The V gene lost 6 bases and the J gene lost 2 bases, with 4 bases spanning the gap. The CDR3 sequence is CASRSQETQYF. In DNA, the CDR3 is TGTGCCAGCAGATCACAAGAGACCCAGTACTTC.

V and J are TRBV29-1 and TRBJ1-3, with D uncertain. Germline lookup yields CDR1 SQVTM and CDR2 ANQGSEA. This CDR3 is built from 17 residues. The ends were cut back, 3 bases at V and 0 bases at J, with 18 bases in the middle. CDR3 in amino acids: CSVDPGLLDSSGNTIYF. DNA for the CDR3: TGCAGCGTTGATCCAGGCCTGCTTGATTCCTCTGGAAACACCATATATTTT.

Ten or more counts support this clonotype. The chain employs TRBV20-1 and TRBJ2-5; perhaps D is TRBD1 or TRBD2 (5 bases each). There are 12 residues in the CDR3. From germline, CDR1 is DFQATT and CDR2 SNEGSKA (reference sequence). Trimming cost V 3 bases and J 4 bases, with 9 bases left between them. CDR3 in amino acids: CSASGDRETQYF. In nucleotides, the CDR3 is TGCAGTGCTAGTGGGGACCGAGAGACCCAGTACTTC.

This clonotype showed up many times. V gene TRBV18 combines with J gene TRBJ2-7, with 8 bases that match TRBD1. Per the germline V gene, CDR1 is KGHSH and CDR2 is LQKENI. Germline trimming cut 6 bases from V and 2 bases from J; bases unmatched to any gene: 12. This CDR3 has 16 residues. The CDR3 sequence is CASSPEGRTGTYEQYF. The CDR3 nucleotides read TGTGCCAGCTCTCCTGAGGGGCGGACAGGGACCTACGAGCAGTACTTC.

There are a few counts of this clonotype. The chain recombines TRBV20-1 with TRBJ2-1, with TRBD2 matching 14 bases. After removal of 5 bases from V and 5 bases from J, the junction contained 8 bases not matched to a gene. Germline CDR1 reads DFQATT; CDR2 reads SNEGSKA (reference sequence). The length of the CDR3 is 16 residues. CDR3 loop: CSAVTSGRGLHNEQFF. The CDR3 DNA is TGCAGTGCTGTGACTAGCGGGAGGGGCCTTCACAATGAGCAGTTCTTC.

This clonotype was counted only a few times. This sequence joins TRBV15 and TRBJ2-1, with D maybe TRBD2 (5 bases). This CDR3 has 13 amino acids. Trimming cost V 5 bases and J 8 bases, with 13 bases left between them. CDR1 and CDR2 from the germline V gene are LNHNV and YYDKDF (reference sequence). This CDR3 reads CATSGRLPHEQFF. The CDR3, as DNA: TGTGCCACCAGCGGGAGACTGCCCCATGAGCAGTTCTTC.

The rearrangement joins TRBV4-3 to TRBJ2-2; D possibly corresponds to TRBD2 (6 bases). V lost 4 bases and J 4 bases, leaving 16 bases between the germline ends. This CDR3 is built from 16 residues. Germline lookup yields CDR1 LGHNA and CDR2 YSLEER. CDR3 residues: CASSRTEGGFTGELFF. CDR3 nucleotide sequence: TGCGCCAGCAGCCGGACGGAGGGCGGGTTCACCGGGGAGCTGTTTTTT.

This clonotype was seen ten or more times. The chain uses TRBV7-9 and TRBJ2-1, with a weak D call TRBD1 (6 bases). The CDR3 spans 14 residues. V was shortened by 1 base and J by 4 bases, with 8 bases between the two germline ends. Per germline, CDR1 SEHNR and CDR2 FQNEAQ (reference sequence). CDR3 DNA: TGTGCCAGCAGCTTAGGGGACAAATACAATGAGCAGTTCTTC. Amino acids: CASSLGDKYNEQFF.

This clonotype has a count of ten or more. This sequence joins TRBV27 and TRBJ2-1; 8 nucleotides agree with TRBD2. CDR3 length: 16 residues. With V trimmed by 5 bases and J by 2 bases, 8 bases remained unmatched. Germline lookup yields CDR1 MNHEY and CDR2 SMNVEV (reference sequence). This chain's CDR3 is CASSPFGTSTYNEQFF. The CDR3 region has the DNA TGTGCCAGCAGTCCATTCGGGACTAGTACCTACAATGAGCAGTTCTTC.

The J gene is TRBJ2-1, the V gene TRBV20-1; 8 bases are a match to TRBD2. There are 16 residues in the CDR3. With V trimmed by 0 bases and J by 0 bases, 4 bases remained unmatched. The germline gives CDR1 DFQATT, CDR2 SNEGSKA (reference sequence). The CDR3 loop is CSARDTGTSSYNEQFF. As DNA, the CDR3 is TGCAGTGCTAGAGATACCGGGACTAGCTCCTACAATGAGCAGTTCTTC.

This clonotype was seen many times. The gene calls are TRBV5-1 and TRBJ2-3; D is undetermined. V lost 0 bases to trimming and J lost 2 bases, with 4 bases between them. Germline CDR1 and CDR2: SGHRS and YFSETQ. The length of the CDR3 is 13 residues. The CDR3 DNA reads as TGCGCCAGCAGCTTGGACCACACAGATACGCAGTATTTT. Its protein is CASSLDHTDTQYF.

V and J are TRBV29-1 and TRBJ2-1; D may be TRBD1 (6 bases). Looked up from germline, CDR1 is SQVTM and CDR2 is ANQGSEA. Deletions cut 2 bases from V and 0 bases from J, with 8 bases between. The CDR3 loop spans 14 amino acids. In DNA form, the CDR3 reads TGCAGCGTTGAACAGGGGCGCTCCTACAATGAGCAGTTCTTC. Translating it yields CSVEQGRSYNEQFF.

The rearrangement uses TRBV6-2 or TRBV6-3 and TRBJ2-7; D is uncertain. The V and J ends lost 4 bases and 2 bases respectively, with 15 bases between them. This CDR3 comprises 15 residues. CDR1 and CDR2 from the germline V gene are MNHEY and SVGEGT. This chain's CDR3 is CASSWGWTAAYEQYF. The CDR3 region has the DNA TGTGCCAGCAGTTGGGGTTGGACGGCTGCCTACGAGCAGTACTTC.

This clonotype was seen a handful of times. CDR3 region: CASSENTDTQYF. The CDR3, as DNA: TGTGCCAGCAGTGAGAACACAGATACGCAGTATTTT. V usage is TRBV6-5 and J usage is TRBJ2-3; D not resolved. The germline V and J ends were trimmed by 5 bases and 2 bases, with 5 bases remaining between them. CDR1 is MNHEY and CDR2 is SVGAGI in the germline V gene. The length of the CDR3 is 12 residues.

The rearrangement joins TRBV29-1 to TRBJ2-7, with a weak D call TRBD2 (5 bases). This CDR3 contains 15 residues. V shed 0 bases and J shed 3 bases, with 15 bases lying between them. Germline V gene lookup returns CDR1 SQVTM and CDR2 ANQGSEA. CDR3 nucleotides: TGCAGCGTTGAAGACCGATCGGGATCCCTCTACGAGCAGTACTTC. Encoded protein: CSVEDRSGSLYEQYF.

The chain carries TRBV2 and TRBJ1-2; 8 bases line up with TRBD1. The J segment lost 5 bases and the V segment lost 3 bases, leaving 5 bases of the junction unmatched. The germline V gene has CDR1 SNHLY and CDR2 FYNNEI. The CDR3 is 14 amino acids. CDR3 bases: TGTGCCAGCAGTGACGGACAGGGAATATATGGCTACACCTTC. Translation: CASSDGQGIYGYTF. Full variable domain (remainder filled in from reference TRBV2 and TRBJ1-2): EPEVTQTPSHQVTQMGQEVILRCVPISNHLYFYWYRQILGQKVEFLVSFYNNEISEKSEIFDDQFSVERPDGSNFTLKIRSTKLEDSAMYFCASSDGQGIYGYTFGSGTRLTVV.

This chain links TRBV6-2 or TRBV6-3 with TRBJ1-2, with 7 bases fitting TRBD1. CDR3 length equals 14 residues. V shed 8 bases and J 1 base; nucleotides not matched to a gene: 7. From germline, CDR1 is MNHEY and CDR2 SVGEGT. The CDR3 region is CASGTDRDNYGYTF. The DNA for the CDR3 is TGTGCCAGCGGAACCGACAGGGATAACTATGGCTACACCTTC.